This T cell receptor (beta chain) was identified in a study of siplizumab effects on memory and regulatory T cells. Study-wide results and limits: Relative to controls at roughly 30%, mappable alloreactive CD4+ clones exhibited a mean Treg-derived proportion of approximately 70% with siplizumab.

The protocol was immunoSEQ multiplex PCR, while the TCRdb copy is restricted to in-frame clones and leaves out a portion. The repertoire has around 87,000 clones, 85% to 90% of them found once; the top ten carry 15%. V was pared by 6 bases and J by 7 bases, with 11 bases of the junction left unmatched. Germline V gene sequence: CDR1 KGHSH, CDR2 LQKENI. This CDR3 is 15 amino acids long. Turning to this clone: What it recognizes is unknown.

The clonotype was recovered from a human donor in good health. Sequenced input: CD4+ T cells sorted from blood. The V and J genes are TRBV18 and TRBJ2-1; TRBD2 agrees at 8 bases. DNA for the CDR3: TGTGCCAGCTCCGCAATCGGGACTAGGGGGAATGAGCAGTTCTTC. Its protein product is CASSAIGTRGNEQFF.